The source of this T cell receptor (beta chain) is a study of cytomegalovirus exposure and HLA in healthy donors. Background on the study: It was reported in a later analysis that the 100 to 150 validation repertoires used the same platform as the 666 first-cohort repertoires.

The method was immunoSEQ multiplex PCR; TCRdb's version includes in-frame clones alone and lacks a portion of them. The table lists 170,000 or so clones, approximately 83% of them singletons. Germline CDR1 SGHDT, CDR2 YYEEEE. V was cut by 0 bases and J by 4 bases, with 16 bases left in between. This CDR3 is built from 16 residues. This clone was detected once. The chain combines TRBV5-6 with TRBJ1-2; no firm D call. This TCR was sampled from a woman between 18 and 30 years old in good health and CMV-seropositive. The sequencing sample was made of PBMCs. The CDR3 nucleotides are TGTGCCAGCAGCTTGGCTGAAGAAACAGTCCCCTATGGCTACACCTTC. Translated: CASSLAEETVPYGYTF.